The next 20 T cell receptor beta chains were all read from a single sample in a study of cytomegalovirus exposure and HLA in healthy donors. Clones were sequenced by immunoSEQ multiplex PCR, and TCRdb holds only the in-frame ones, with some missing. The table includes about 330,000 clones, around 86% detected once. Source material: PBMCs. The origin of the receptors is a woman aged 18-29 years in good health and CMV-seronegative.

The rearrangement uses TRBV6-4 and TRBJ1-2; D is uncertain. CDR3 length: 13 residues. CDR1 is MRHNA, CDR2 SNTAGT, per germline. The ends were cut back, 6 bases at V and 2 bases at J, with 10 bases in the middle. The CDR3: CASREGYNYGYTF. The CDR3 bases are TGTGCCAGCAGGGAGGGTTACAACTATGGCTACACCTTC.

Remarks on this clone: This specimen includes other DNA sequences encoding the same CDR3. The V and J genes are TRBV6-1 and TRBJ2-7; 9 bases agree with TRBD2. Germline CDR1 and CDR2: MNHNS and SASEGT. The CDR3 extends over 15 amino acids. With V trimmed by 2 bases and J by 0 bases, 2 bases remained unmatched. The CDR3 loop reads CASSELAGSSYEQYF. For the CDR3, the DNA is TGTGCCAGCAGTGAACTAGCGGGGAGCTCCTACGAGCAGTACTTC.

This clone is a singleton in its sample. The gene calls are TRBV5-4 and TRBJ2-2, with D possibly being TRBD2 (5 bases). The CDR3 extends over 15 amino acids. Trimming removed 7 bases at V and 3 bases at J, with 16 bases between. Germline V gene sequence: CDR1 SGHNT, CDR2 YYREEE (reference sequence). The CDR3 bases are TGTGCCAGCTCTCTCTCTGGGAGCGACACCGGGGAGCTGTTTTTT. It yields the protein CASSLSGSDTGELFF.

This clone was seen just once. This rearrangement joins TRBV5-4 to TRBJ2-3, with D possibly TRBD2 on 5 matching bases. The V gene's germline CDR1 is SGHNT and CDR2 YYREEE (reference sequence). There are 15 residues in the CDR3. Trimming stripped 0 bases from V and 6 bases from J, with 14 bases between. The CDR3 bases are TGTGCCAGCAGCTTGGGTTCTTCTAGCTTGGATACGCAGTATTTT. Translated, it gives CASSLGSSSLDTQYF.

On this clone itself: This CDR3 is also generated by other DNA sequences in the sample. The gene calls are TRBV30 and TRBJ1-4; maybe TRBD1 (6 bases). V dropped 0 bases and J dropped 1 base, with 6 bases sitting between them. CDR3 size: 14 residues. The germline V gene encodes CDR1 GTSNPN and CDR2 SVGIG (reference sequence). CDR3 sequence reads: CAWSVGGTNEKLFF. In DNA form, the CDR3 reads TGTGCCTGGAGTGTAGGGGGAACTAATGAAAAACTGTTTTTT.

V gene TRBV7-3 combines with J gene TRBJ2-3; D remains unclear. This CDR3 comprises 12 residues. Germline values: CDR1 SGHTA, CDR2 FQGTGA. V lost 5 bases and J lost 3, with 6 bases in between. The DNA for the CDR3 is TGTGCCAGCAGCGGCTTAACAGATACGCAGTATTTT. Its protein is CASSGLTDTQYF.

In its sample, this clone was seen once. The rearrangement links TRBV28 to TRBJ2-7, with D possibly being TRBD1 (6 bases). V was cut by 6 bases and J by 4 bases, with 13 bases left in between. This CDR3 has 13 amino acids. Germline V gene lookup returns CDR1 MDHEN and CDR2 SYDVKM. CDR3 amino acids: CASRHRVGYEQYF. CDR3 DNA: TGTGCCAGCAGACACAGGGTCGGGTACGAGCAGTACTTC.

The table lists this clone with a count of one. The V call is TRBV5-1, the J call TRBJ2-7; no reliable D call. Trimming took 4 bases from V and 4 from J, leaving 15 bases between them. The CDR3 runs 14 residues. Germline assignment: CDR1 SGHRS and CDR2 YFSETQ. CDR3 nucleotide sequence: TGCGCCAGCAGCATAGAGGCCCGTCAATACGAGCAGTACTTC. It specifies CASSIEARQYEQYF. The variable domain in full, with the rest retrieved from reference TRBV5-1 and TRBJ2-7, is KAGVTQTPRYLIKTRGQQVTLSCSPISGHRSVSWYQQTPGQGLQFLFEYFSETQRNKGNFPGRFSGRQFSNSRSEMNVSTLELGDSALYLCASSIEARQYEQYFGPGTRLTVT.

The chain joins TRBV6-1 to TRBJ2-1, with 10 bases identical to TRBD2. Germline-derived CDR1 and CDR2 are MNHNS and SASEGT. Trimming removed 5 bases from V and 7 bases from J; junction bases left unmatched: 5. The CDR3 is made up of 14 amino acids. The CDR3 DNA reads TGTGCCAGCAGTCTAGCGGGAGAGTGGAATGAGCAGTTCTTC. Translating it yields CASSLAGEWNEQFF.

The chain recombines TRBV29-1 with TRBJ1-4; 11 bases agree with TRBD1. CDR3 length: 18 residues. Germline V gives CDR1 SQVTM, CDR2 ANQGSEA. The V and J ends lost 3 bases and 1 base, in that order; junction bases with no gene match: 10. CDR3 amino acids: CSVDRLRTGGKTNEKLFF. DNA of the CDR3: TGCAGCGTTGACCGCCTAAGGACAGGGGGCAAAACTAATGAAAAACTGTTTTTT.

The V gene is TRBV7-9, the J gene TRBJ2-5, with D tentatively TRBD1 (5 bases). This CDR3 contains 14 residues. V lost 5 bases and J 7 bases, leaving 17 bases between the germline ends. The germline V gene has CDR1 SEHNR and CDR2 FQNEAQ (reference sequence). The CDR3 nucleotides are TGTGCCAGCAGCCGCGAGCCAGGGTCTACGACCCAGTACTTC. Protein sequence: CASSREPGSTTQYF.

The rearrangement uses TRBV6-1 and TRBJ2-5; no firm D call. V shed 5 bases and J shed 5 bases, with 12 bases lying between them. Germline V CDR1 and CDR2: MNHNS, SASEGT. The CDR3 extends over 13 amino acids. The CDR3 is CASSSSYAETQYF. CDR3 nucleotides: TGTGCCAGCAGTAGCTCCTACGCCGAGACCCAGTACTTC.

The chain recombines TRBV7-9 with TRBJ2-5, with D possibly matching TRBD1 (7 bases). The CDR3 consists of 13 residues. From germline, CDR1 is SEHNR and CDR2 FQNEAQ (reference sequence). The V end lost 4 bases, the J end lost 4 bases, and 10 bases lay between the germline ends. The CDR3 region is CASSSQGGETQYF. The CDR3 region has the DNA TGTGCCAGCAGCTCCCAGGGGGGAGAGACCCAGTACTTC.

This clone was recorded a few times. The CDR3 DNA is TGTGCCAGCAGTTTATCCACAGGAGTTACTGGCTACACCTTC. Translation gives CASSLSTGVTGYTF. V gene TRBV27 combines with J gene TRBJ1-2; D may be TRBD1 (5 bases). V dropped 0 bases and J dropped 7 bases, with 12 bases sitting between them. This CDR3 comprises 14 residues. Germline CDR1 and CDR2: MNHEY and SMNVEV (reference sequence).

V and J are TRBV27 and TRBJ2-2; 8 bases match TRBD2. V gave up 7 bases and J gave up 3 bases; unmatched junction bases: 7. The germline CDR1 and CDR2 sequences are MNHEY and SMNVEV (reference sequence). The CDR3 length is 15 residues. The CDR3 sequence: CASTLRGGDTGELFF. CDR3 in DNA: TGTGCCAGCACCCTCCGGGGGGGCGACACCGGGGAGCTGTTTTTT.

This chain uses TRBV18 with TRBJ2-7; 9 bases match TRBD1. The CDR3 extends over 16 amino acids. Germline lookup yields CDR1 KGHSH and CDR2 LQKENI. The J segment lost 2 bases and the V segment lost 5 bases, leaving 10 bases of the junction unmatched. The CDR3 coding sequence is TGTGCCAGCTCATCGAATCCGGGACAGGGCGCCTACGAGCAGTACTTC. Its protein is CASSSNPGQGAYEQYF.

Many counts were recorded for this clone. The chain recombines TRBV2 with TRBJ2-3, with TRBD2 matching 10 bases. This CDR3 is 16 amino acids long. CDR1 and CDR2 (germline): SNHLY, FYNNEI. Germline trimming cut 3 bases from V and 4 bases from J; bases unmatched to any gene: 7. The CDR3 DNA reads as TGTGCCAGCAGTGATCGGGGAGCGGGAGGGGCAGATACGCAGTATTTT. It specifies CASSDRGAGGADTQYF.

This chain connects TRBV5-1 to TRBJ2-1; 8 bases fit TRBD2. V lost 3 bases and J lost 2; bases outside the gene matches: 10. Germline V CDR1 and CDR2: SGHRS, YFSETQ. CDR3 length: 17 amino acids. The chain's CDR3 is CASSSVSGSRPYNEQFF. The CDR3 DNA reads as TGCGCCAGCAGCTCTGTGAGCGGGAGTCGACCCTACAATGAGCAGTTCTTC.

The V gene is TRBV19, the J gene TRBJ2-6; D not resolved. CDR3 length equals 17 residues. Germline CDR1 and CDR2: LNHDA and SQIVND (reference sequence). V was trimmed by 5 bases and J by 0 bases, leaving 14 bases between them. The DNA for the CDR3 is TGTGCCAGTAGTGAAACAGCCGTATACTCTGGGGCCAACGTCCTGACTTTC. It encodes CASSETAVYSGANVLTF.

In DNA form, the CDR3 reads TGTGCCAGCAGTGAATGGCGGGAGGGCCGGGGCGAGCAGTACTTC. This sequence encodes CASSEWREGRGEQYF. The J gene is TRBJ2-7, the V gene TRBV2; 9 bases map to TRBD2. CDR1 and CDR2 from the germline V gene are SNHLY and FYNNEI. The length of the CDR3 is 15 residues. With V trimmed by 2 bases and J by 6 bases, 8 bases remained unmatched.